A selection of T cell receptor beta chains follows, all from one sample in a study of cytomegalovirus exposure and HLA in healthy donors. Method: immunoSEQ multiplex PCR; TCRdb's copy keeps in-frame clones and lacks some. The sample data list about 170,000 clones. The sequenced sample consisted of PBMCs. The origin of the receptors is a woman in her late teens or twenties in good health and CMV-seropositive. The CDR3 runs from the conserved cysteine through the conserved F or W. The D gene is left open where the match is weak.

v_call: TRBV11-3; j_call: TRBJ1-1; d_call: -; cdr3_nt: TGTGCCAGCAGACCCATTTCAGGATACGGTAACACTGAAGCTTTCTTT; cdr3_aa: CASRPISGYGNTEAFF
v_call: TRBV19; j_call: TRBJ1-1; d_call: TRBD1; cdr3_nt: TGTGCCAGTGGACAGGGGGAGGTTGAAGCTTTCTTT; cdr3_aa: CASGQGEVEAFF
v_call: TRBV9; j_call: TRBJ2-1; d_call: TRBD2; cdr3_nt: TGTGCCAGCAGCCAGCGGGGCGCAATCTACAATGAGCAGTTCTTC; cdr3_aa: CASSQRGAIYNEQFF
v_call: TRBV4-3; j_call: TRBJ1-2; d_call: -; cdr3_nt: TGCGCCAGCAGCCAAGAAAGAGATAGCCCAAGCTATGGCTACACCTTC; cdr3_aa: CASSQERDSPSYGYTF
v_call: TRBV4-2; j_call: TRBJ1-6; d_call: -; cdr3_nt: TGTGCCAGCAGCCAACAAGACGGGTATAATTCACCCCTCCACTTT; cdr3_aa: CASSQQDGYNSPLHF
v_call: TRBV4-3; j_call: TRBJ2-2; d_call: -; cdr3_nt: TGCGCCAGCAGCCAAGACAGGGGAAGAACCGGGGAGCTGTTTTTT; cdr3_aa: CASSQDRGRTGELFF
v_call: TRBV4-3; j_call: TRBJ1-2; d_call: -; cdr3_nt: TGCGCCAGCAGCCAAGTCGGGGGGAACTATGGCTACACCTTC; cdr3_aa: CASSQVGGNYGYTF
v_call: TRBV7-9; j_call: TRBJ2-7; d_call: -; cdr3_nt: TGTGCCAGCAGCTTAGAAGGGGGCTACGAGCAGTACTTC; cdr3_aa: CASSLEGGYEQYF
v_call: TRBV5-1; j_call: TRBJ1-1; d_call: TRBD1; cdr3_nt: TGCGCCAGCAGTTTGACAGGGCTGATTTTGAACACTGAAGCTTTCTTT; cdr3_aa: CASSLTGLILNTEAFF
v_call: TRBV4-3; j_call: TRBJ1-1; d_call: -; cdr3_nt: TGCGCCAGCAGCCAAGGGCTACAGCACTGGAACACTGAAGCTTTCTTT; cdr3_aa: CASSQGLQHWNTEAFF
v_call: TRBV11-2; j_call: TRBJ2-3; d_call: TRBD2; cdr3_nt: TGTGCCAGCAGCTCCTCCTTGAGCACTAGCGGGAATTTGGATACGCAGTATTTT; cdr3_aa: CASSSSLSTSGNLDTQYF
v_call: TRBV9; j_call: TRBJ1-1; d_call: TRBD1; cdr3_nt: TGTGCCAGCAGCGCAACCGCCGGGACAGGGAAAGGCACTGAAGCTTTCTTT; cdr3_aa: CASSATAGTGKGTEAFF
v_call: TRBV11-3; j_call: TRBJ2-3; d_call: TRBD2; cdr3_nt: TGTGCCAGCAGCCGCGGGGGGTTTAGCACAGATACGCAGTATTTT; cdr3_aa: CASSRGGFSTDTQYF
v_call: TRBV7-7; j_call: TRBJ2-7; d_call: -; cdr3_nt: TGTGCTAGCAGCCTAGAAGGAGGGGGCGGCTACGAGCAGTACTTC; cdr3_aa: CASSLEGGGGYEQYF
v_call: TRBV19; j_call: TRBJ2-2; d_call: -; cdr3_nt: TGTGCCAGTAGTATAAAGGGAGCGCACACCGGGGAGCTGTTTTTT; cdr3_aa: CASSIKGAHTGELFF
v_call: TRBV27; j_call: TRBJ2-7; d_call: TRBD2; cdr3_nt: TGTGCCAGCAGTTTATCGGGCCTAGCGGGAAGGAACTACGAGCAGTACTTC; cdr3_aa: CASSLSGLAGRNYEQYF
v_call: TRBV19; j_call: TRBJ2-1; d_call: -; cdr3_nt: TGTGCCAGTAGTATCGTTGGACTCTCCTACAATGAGCAGTTCTTC; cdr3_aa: CASSIVGLSYNEQFF
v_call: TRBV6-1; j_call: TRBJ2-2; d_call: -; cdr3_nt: TGTGCCAGCAGTGAAGCTATGTCCGGGGAGCTGTTTTTT; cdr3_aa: CASSEAMSGELFF
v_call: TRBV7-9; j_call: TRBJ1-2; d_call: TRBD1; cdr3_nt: TGTGCCAGCAGCCCCATAGGGACAGTCGACTATGGCTACACCTTC; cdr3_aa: CASSPIGTVDYGYTF
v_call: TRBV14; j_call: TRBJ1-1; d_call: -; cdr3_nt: TGTGCCAGCAGCCTGGGCAGGTCTCGTGTAGCTTTCTTT; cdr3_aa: CASSLGRSRVAFF
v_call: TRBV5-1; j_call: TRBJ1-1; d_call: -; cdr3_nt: TGCGCCAGCACACAAAGGAACACTGAAGCTTTCTTT; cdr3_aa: CASTQRNTEAFF
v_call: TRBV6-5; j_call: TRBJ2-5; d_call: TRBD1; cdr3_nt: TGTGCCAGTGTTGCAGGGGGTTTACAAGAGACCCAGTACTTC; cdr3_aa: CASVAGGLQETQYF
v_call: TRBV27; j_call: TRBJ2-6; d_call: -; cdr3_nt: TGTGCCAGCAGCTCCGTGGCTCCCTTATCTGGGGCCAACGTCCTGACTTTC; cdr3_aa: CASSSVAPLSGANVLTF
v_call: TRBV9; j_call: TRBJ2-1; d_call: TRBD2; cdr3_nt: TGTGCCAGCAGCAGACTAGCGGGGGGGCTGAATGAGCAGTTCTTC; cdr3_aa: CASSRLAGGLNEQFF
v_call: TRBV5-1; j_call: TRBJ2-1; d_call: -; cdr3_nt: TGCGCCAGCAGCTTGGGTTCTGCAGACAATGAGCAGTTCTTC; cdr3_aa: CASSLGSADNEQFF
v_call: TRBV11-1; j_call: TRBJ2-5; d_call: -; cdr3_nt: TGTGCCAGCACCCGTCAGCAAGGGGGGACCCAGTACTTC; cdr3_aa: CASTRQQGGTQYF
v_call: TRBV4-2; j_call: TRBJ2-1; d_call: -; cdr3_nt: TGTGCCAGCAGCCAAGATATTTCCTATGAGCAGTTCTTC; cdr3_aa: CASSQDISYEQFF
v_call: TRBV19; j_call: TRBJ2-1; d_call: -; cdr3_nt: TGTGCCAGTAGTATAGATAGTCGACGCGGGCCCGGGGATGAGCAGTTCTTC; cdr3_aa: CASSIDSRRGPGDEQFF
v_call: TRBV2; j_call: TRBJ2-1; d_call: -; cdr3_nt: TGTGCCAGCAGTGTTTATCCGAGCGTTGAGCAGTTCTTC; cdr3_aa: CASSVYPSVEQFF
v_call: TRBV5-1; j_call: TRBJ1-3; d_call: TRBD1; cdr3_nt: TGCGCCAGCAGTAGAAAGGCGACAGGGGGTAACTCTGGAAACACCATATATTTT; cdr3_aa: CASSRKATGGNSGNTIYF
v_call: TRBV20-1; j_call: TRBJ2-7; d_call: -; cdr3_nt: TGCAGCGCTCGACAGTTCGACGAGCAGTACTTC; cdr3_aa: CSARQFDEQYF
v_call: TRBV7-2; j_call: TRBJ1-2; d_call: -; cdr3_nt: TGTGCCAGCAGCTTAGCGCAGGGAGGAGTGACTGGCTACACCTTC; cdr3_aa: CASSLAQGGVTGYTF
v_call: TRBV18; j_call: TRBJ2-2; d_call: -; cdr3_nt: TGTGCCAGCTCACCTCAGGGTCCCACCGGGGAGCTGTTTTTT; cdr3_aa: CASSPQGPTGELFF
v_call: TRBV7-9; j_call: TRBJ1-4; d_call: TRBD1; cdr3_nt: TGTGCCAGCAGCCGGGGACAGGGGTATGAAAAACTGTTTTTT; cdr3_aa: CASSRGQGYEKLFF
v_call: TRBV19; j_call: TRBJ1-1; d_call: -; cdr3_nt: TGTGCCAGTAGTATAGGGCAGGGAGGAACTGAAGCTTTCTTT; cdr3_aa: CASSIGQGGTEAFF
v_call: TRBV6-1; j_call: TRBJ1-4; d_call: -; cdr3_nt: TGTGCCAGCAGTGGACGGACACGGCTTGCAACTAATGAAAAACTGTTTTTT; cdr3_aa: CASSGRTRLATNEKLFF
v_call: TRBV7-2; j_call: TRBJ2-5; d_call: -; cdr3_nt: TGTGCCAGCAGCCCCCCGGGTCCCGGGGAGACCCAGTACTTC; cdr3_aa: CASSPPGPGETQYF
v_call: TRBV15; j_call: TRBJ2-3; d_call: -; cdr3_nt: TGTGCCACCAGCAGAGGTAGCGGGACAGCGGGAGATACGCAGTATTTT; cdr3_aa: CATSRGSGTAGDTQYF
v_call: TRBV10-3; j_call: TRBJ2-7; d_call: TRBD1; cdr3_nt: TGTGCCATCAGTGGACAGGGGGCGGGCTACGAGCAGTACTTC; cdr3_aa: CAISGQGAGYEQYF
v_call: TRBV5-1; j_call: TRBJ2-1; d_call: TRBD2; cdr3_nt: TGCGCCAGCAGCTTGGGACTAGCGGGGATCAATGAGCAGTTCTTC; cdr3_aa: CASSLGLAGINEQFF
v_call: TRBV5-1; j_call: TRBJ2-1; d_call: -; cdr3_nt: TGCGCCAGCAGCTTGGTTACAGCCATTTACAATGAGCAGTTCTTC; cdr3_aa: CASSLVTAIYNEQFF
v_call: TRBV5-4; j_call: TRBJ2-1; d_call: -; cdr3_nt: TGTGCCAGCAGCCACAGCTCGGAGGGGGAGCAGTTCTTC; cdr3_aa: CASSHSSEGEQFF
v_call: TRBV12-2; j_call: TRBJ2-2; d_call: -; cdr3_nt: TGTGCAAGTCGCTTAGTTAACCGGGCGGGCACCGGGGAGCTGTTTTTT; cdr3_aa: CASRLVNRAGTGELFF
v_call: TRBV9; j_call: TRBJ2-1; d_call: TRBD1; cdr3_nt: TGTGCCAGCAGCCCGGGACAGGGTACTGAGCAGTTCTTC; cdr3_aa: CASSPGQGTEQFF
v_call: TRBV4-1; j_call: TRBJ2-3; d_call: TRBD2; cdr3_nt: TGCGCCAGCAGTCACGCCCTGGGGGAGGGTACAGATACGCAGTATTTT; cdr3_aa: CASSHALGEGTDTQYF
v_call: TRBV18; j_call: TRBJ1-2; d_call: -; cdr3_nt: TGTGCCAGCTCCCCTAGCGAGGGCCTACGGTATGGCTACACCTTC; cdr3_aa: CASSPSEGLRYGYTF
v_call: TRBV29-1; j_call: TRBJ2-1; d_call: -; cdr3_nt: TGCAGCGGCATTGAGGGTAAGCAGTTCTTC; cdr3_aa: CSGIEGKQFF
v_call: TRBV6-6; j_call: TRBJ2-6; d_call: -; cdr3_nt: TGTGCCAGCACCCACCGGAGAGTGTCCGGGGCCAACGTCCTGACTTTC; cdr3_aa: CASTHRRVSGANVLTF
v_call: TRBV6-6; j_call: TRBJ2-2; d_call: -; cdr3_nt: TGTGCCAGCAGTAGTGGGGGCGGGAACACCGGGGAGCTGTTTTTT; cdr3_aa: CASSSGGGNTGELFF
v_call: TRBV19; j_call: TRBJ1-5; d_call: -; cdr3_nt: TGTGCCAGTAGTATAGATCAGCTGGGGGCTAGTCAGCCCCAGCATTTT; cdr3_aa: CASSIDQLGASQPQHF